The 19 T cell receptor beta chains in this list originate from one sample, sequenced in a study of T cells expressing NK-cell markers. TCRdb re-called the 5' RACE reads, yielding one record per CDR3 amino acid sequence without DNA. Recorded here are about 150,000 distinct CDR3 sequences; the top ten clones represent roughly 35%. Sample: blood T cells: a sorted CD56 or NKG2C T cell subset, CD4+ or CD8+ T cells, or bulk PBMC T cells (not recorded which). These receptor sequences come from a woman between 45 and 60 years old in good health.

V and J are TRBV7-9 and TRBJ2-1; the D call of TRBD2 rests on TCRdb alone, since no DNA is present to check it. Germline CDR1 reads SEHNR; CDR2 reads FQNEAQ (reference sequence). This CDR3 is built from 15 residues. The CDR3 spells CASSSMGLAGDEQFF.

The CDR3 loop reads CASSEGDPPSTDTQYF. This chain connects TRBV2 to TRBJ2-3; the D call from TCRdb, TRBD1, cannot be confirmed without DNA. This CDR3 spans 16 amino acids. Germline lookup yields CDR1 SNHLY and CDR2 FYNNEI.

V is TRBV3-1 and J is TRBJ1-2. The CDR3 consists of 13 residues. CDR1 and CDR2 (germline): LGHDT, YNNKEL (reference sequence). The CDR3 region is CASSQARSYGYTF.

The rearrangement uses TRBV12-3 or TRBV12-4 and TRBJ2-1; absent DNA, TCRdb's TRBD1 call cannot be checked. This CDR3 is built from 16 residues. CDR3 protein: CASSPPGPRGYNEQFF.

The J gene is TRBJ2-7, the V gene TRBV3-1; TCRdb's D call, TRBD2, is unchecked because there is no DNA. The germline V gene has CDR1 LGHDT and CDR2 YNNKEL (reference sequence). The CDR3 is 14 amino acids. This CDR3 reads CASSQEGTYYEQYF.

The chain recombines TRBV7-2 with TRBJ2-1. The CDR3 consists of 14 residues. Looked up from germline, CDR1 is SGHTA and CDR2 is FQGNSA. CDR3 region: CASSLGLMDFEQFF.

The chain is built from TRBV7-2 and TRBJ2-1; no DNA is available, so the TRBD2 call from TCRdb remains unchecked. The CDR3 spans 17 residues. The V gene's germline CDR1 is SGHTA and CDR2 FQGNSA. This chain's CDR3 is CASSPSPGLAGVTEQFF.

The chain carries TRBV11-2 and TRBJ2-2. This CDR3 spans 13 amino acids. Per the germline V gene, CDR1 is SGHAT and CDR2 is FQNNGV. The CDR3 is CASSLDKAGELFF.

V is TRBV7-8 and J is TRBJ2-2; TCRdb's D call, TRBD2, is unchecked because there is no DNA. The CDR3 loop spans 19 amino acids. From germline, CDR1 is SGHVS and CDR2 FQNEAQ. The CDR3: CASSLYTLPSGRTTGELFF.

The gene calls are TRBV11-2 and TRBJ2-1; TCRdb gives TRBD2 as the D gene, but with no DNA this cannot be confirmed. The CDR3 consists of 14 residues. CDR1 and CDR2 (germline): SGHAT, FQNNGV. The chain's CDR3 is CACGEEAGGNEQFF. The full variable domain, in which reference TRBV11-2 and TRBJ2-1 provide the parts outside the CDR3, is EAGVAQSPRYKIIEKRQSVAFWCNPISGHATLYWYQQILGQGPKLLIQFQNNGVVDDSQLPKDRFSAERLKGVDSTLKIQPAKLEDSAVYLCACGEEAGGNEQFFGPGTRLTVL.

This CDR3 is CASSSRLARNEQFF. The chain links TRBV5-1 to TRBJ2-1; there is no DNA to check the TCRdb D call of TRBD2. The CDR3 is made up of 14 amino acids. CDR1 is SGHRS, CDR2 YFSETQ, per germline.

The rearrangement joins TRBV12-3 or TRBV12-4 to TRBJ1-1. There are 13 residues in the CDR3. This CDR3 is CASSFGERTEAFF.

This chain connects TRBV24-1 to TRBJ2-5; the TCRdb D gene call, TRBD1, has no DNA to confirm it. This CDR3 spans 14 amino acids. Germline assignment: CDR1 KGHDR and CDR2 SFDVKD. The CDR3 reads CATSDLGGEETQYF.

J is TRBJ2-1 and V is TRBV5-1; TCRdb calls TRBD2, which cannot be checked without DNA. Germline lookup yields CDR1 SGHRS and CDR2 YFSETQ. CDR3 length: 17 residues. CDR3 residues: CASSLLAGGGSMNEQFF.

The J gene is TRBJ1-1, the V gene TRBV29-1. The germline V gene encodes CDR1 SQVTM and CDR2 ANQGSEA. This CDR3 has 15 amino acids. CDR3 sequence: CSVEDVQRPNTEAFF. Full variable domain (rest looked up from reference TRBV29-1 and TRBJ1-1): SAVISQKPSRDICQRGTSLTIQCQVDSQVTMMFWYRQQPGQSLTLIATANQGSEATYESGFVIDKFPISRPNLTFSTLTVSNMSPEDSSIYLCSVEDVQRPNTEAFFGQGTRLTVV.

Here the CDR3 reads CASSINRGWETQYF. This chain links TRBV27 with TRBJ2-5; TCRdb designates TRBD1, a call that cannot be tested without DNA. CDR1 MNHEY and CDR2 SMNVEV come from the germline V gene (reference sequence). This CDR3 contains 14 residues.

The rearrangement links TRBV20-1 to TRBJ2-7; the D call of TRBD2 rests on TCRdb alone, since no DNA is present to check it. Germline CDR1 DFQATT, CDR2 SNEGSKA (reference sequence). The CDR3 length is 15 residues. The CDR3 sequence is CSARDIQGPSYEQYF.

This clonotype is identified as medium-sized from frequency. The V gene is TRBV4-1, the J gene TRBJ1-2. The CDR3 loop spans 15 amino acids. Germline assignment: CDR1 MGHRA and CDR2 YSYEKL. The CDR3 reads CASSQTQFESYGYTF.

The rearrangement links TRBV27 to TRBJ2-4; there is no DNA to check the TCRdb D call of TRBD1. Germline V gene sequence: CDR1 MNHEY, CDR2 SMNVEV (reference sequence). The CDR3 is 14 amino acids. The chain's CDR3 is CASSSGGTKDIQYF.